A selection of T cell receptor beta chains follows, all from one sample in a study of blood T cell repertoires in COVID-19. Profiling relied on immunoSEQ multiplex PCR, and the TCRdb table lists in-frame clones only, not all of them. In the table there are fewer than 250,000 clones, approximately 88% of which are singletons. Sequencing was carried out using PBMCs or T cells enriched from blood (not recorded which). The receptors here all came from a woman in her twenties or thirties who had been exposed to COVID-19. The CDR3 runs from the conserved cysteine through the conserved F or W. D genes are given only for firm matches. Some rows have no size entry. The others give once, few or many, or a class for an expanded clone.

-	TRBV11-3	TRBD2	18	TRBJ2-1	TGTGCCAGCAGCTTAGGAGGGTCTAGCGGGAGGGTTAACAATGAGCAGTTCTTC	CASSLGGSSGRVNNEQFF
-	TRBV25-1	-	15	TRBJ2-1	TGTGCCAGCAGGAAACCGGGGAGCTCCTACAATGAGCAGTTCTTC	CASRKPGSSYNEQFF
few	TRBV19	-	11	TRBJ1-6	TGTGCCAGTACAAATGTTTCACCCCTCCACTTT	CASTNVSPLHF
-	TRBV19	TRBD1	14	TRBJ1-1	TGTGCCAGTAGTATAGGACAGGGGCCCGCTGAAGCTTTCTTT	CASSIGQGPAEAFF
-	TRBV5-1	-	14	TRBJ1-1	TGCGCCAGCAGCCTTGACCTAGGGGACACTGAAGCTTTCTTT	CASSLDLGDTEAFF
-	TRBV6-7	-	10	TRBJ2-7	TGTGCCAGCAACAACTACGAGCAGTACTTC	CASNNYEQYF
once	TRBV28	TRBD2	16	TRBJ2-1	TGTGCCAGCAGGTCCCTAGCGGGAGGGCCGAGGAATGAGCAGTTCTTC	CASRSLAGGPRNEQFF
few	TRBV10-3	TRBD1	14	TRBJ2-1	TGTGCCATCAGAACGACAGGGCGGGACAATGAGCAGTTCTTC	CAIRTTGRDNEQFF
-	TRBV4-1	-	18	TRBJ2-2	TGCGCCAGCAGCCAAGGCGAGTCGGGGACTGCCTGGACCGGGGAGCTGTTTTTT	CASSQGESGTAWTGELFF
-	TRBV19	-	15	TRBJ2-2	TGTGCCAGTAGTATAGCGGGAGCTTTCACCGGGGAGCTGTTTTTT	CASSIAGAFTGELFF
-	TRBV5-6	TRBD2	17	TRBJ2-1	TGTGCCAGCAGCTTGGTTGGACTAGCGGGAGACTACAATGAGCAGTTCTTC	CASSLVGLAGDYNEQFF
-	TRBV19	-	14	TRBJ1-2	TGTGCCAGTAGTATTTTGAGGGAAGATGGCGGCTACACCTTC	CASSILREDGGYTF
-	TRBV19	TRBD1	15	TRBJ2-7	TGTGCCAGTAGTATAACGGGACAGGGGTTCTACGAGCAGTACTTC	CASSITGQGFYEQYF
few	TRBV27	-	12	TRBJ1-2	TGTGCCAGCAGTTTAGGGGGCAGGCGCTACACCTTC	CASSLGGRRYTF
few	TRBV5-4	TRBD1	14	TRBJ1-1	TGTGCCAGCAGCTTGGACAGGGGGAACACTGAAGCTTTCTTT	CASSLDRGNTEAFF
-	TRBV2	-	14	TRBJ1-5	TGTGCCAGCAGAACAGCAAATAGCAATCAGCCCCAGCATTTT	CASRTANSNQPQHF
few	TRBV3-1/TRBV3-2	TRBD1	13	TRBJ2-7	TGTGCCAGCAGCCTGAGACAGGGTCGCGAGCAGTACTTC	CASSLRQGREQYF